This passage covers 20 T cell receptor beta chains from one sample sequenced in a study of vaccination and CD4 T cells after COVID-19 (dated 2022 in TCRdb). Reading the label with the study, this specimen's treatment or condition is: approximately 10-day PBMC culture with coronavirus spike peptide pools or control peptides (ViraFEST assay). Their cognate antigens are unknown. Libraries were made using PCR. The sample was run on an Illumina iSeq 100. DNA from cultured CD4+ T cells underwent TCR sequencing with the Oncomine TCR Beta short-read assay at the Johns Hopkins FTIC core. TCRdb reworked the public reads: Q25 trimming with fastp, MiXCR clone assembly, productive beta chains retained. Every CDR3 protein is listed once, alongside the most common genes and DNA of its rows. The sample table shows roughly 16,000 distinct CDR3 sequences, and approximately 70% are seen once. The ten largest make up around a sixth of the sample.

The sample taken for sequencing was CD4+ T cells from blood, cultured in vitro. All receptors come from a human donor who had recovered from COVID-19.

This clonotype was counted only a few times. The rearrangement uses TRBV6-2 or TRBV6-3 and TRBJ1-2, with no clear D. V was trimmed by 6 bases and J by 2 bases, leaving 7 bases between them. This CDR3 contains 12 residues. CDR1 and CDR2 (germline): MNHEY, SVGEGT. CDR3 bases: TGTGCCAGCAGCTTACTCAACTATGGCTACACCTTC. This gives the protein CASSLLNYGYTF.

J is TRBJ2-2 and V is TRBV6-1; 7 nucleotides agree with TRBD1. Germline CDR1 and CDR2: MNHNS and SASEGT. This CDR3 has 16 amino acids. The V and J ends lost 5 bases and 0 bases, in that order; junction bases with no gene match: 6. CDR3 protein: CASSNRGIPNTGELFF. In DNA, the CDR3 is TGTGCCAGCAGTAACAGGGGAATACCGAACACCGGGGAGCTGTTTTTT.

In this sample, this clonotype turned up a few times. V usage is TRBV20-1 and J usage is TRBJ2-1; no definite D call. Germline V gene sequence: CDR1 DFQATT, CDR2 SNEGSKA (reference sequence). V shed 6 bases and J shed 0 bases, with 12 bases lying between them. This CDR3 comprises 14 residues. The CDR3 reads CSAPGSPSYNEQFF. CDR3 nucleotide sequence: TGCAGTGCACCCGGCAGCCCCTCCTACAATGAGCAGTTCTTC.

The chain combines TRBV6-1 with TRBJ2-7; D is perhaps TRBD2 (5 bases). Trimming removed 10 bases at V and 2 bases at J, with 15 bases between. The CDR3 is 13 amino acids. CDR1 is MNHNS, CDR2 SASEGT, per germline. The CDR3 loop reads CAISREPTYEQYF. The CDR3, as DNA: TGTGCCATTTCAAGGGAGCCGACCTACGAGCAGTACTTC.

This chain uses TRBV2 with TRBJ1-4, with unresolved D. The germline gives CDR1 SNHLY, CDR2 FYNNEI. This CDR3 contains 15 residues. Between the trimmed V and J ends, which lost 8 bases and 0 bases, there was a span of 13 bases. The CDR3 DNA reads TGTGCCAGCGTCCGCCGGAAGGCAACTAATGAAAAACTGTTTTTT. Amino acid sequence: CASVRRKATNEKLFF. The full variable domain, completed using reference TRBV2 and TRBJ1-4, is EPEVTQTPSHQVTQMGQEVILRCVPISNHLYFYWYRQILGQKVEFLVSFYNNEISEKSEIFDDQFSVERPDGSNFTLKIRSTKLEDSAMYFCASVRRKATNEKLFFGSGTQLSVL.

This chain uses TRBV6-1 with TRBJ1-5; D is unresolved. CDR1 and CDR2 from the germline V gene are MNHNS and SASEGT. This CDR3 contains 16 residues. Trimming shortened V by 6 bases and J by 0 bases, and 15 bases separated the two germline ends. CDR3 sequence reads: CASRQSADYSNQPQHF. The CDR3 DNA is TGTGCCAGCAGGCAGTCGGCTGATTATAGCAATCAGCCCCAGCATTTT.

The gene calls are TRBV25-1 and TRBJ2-3, with 7 positions matching TRBD1. The CDR3 is 15 amino acids. Germline-derived CDR1 and CDR2 are MGHDK and SYGVNS. V lost 8 bases and J lost 6; bases outside the gene matches: 14. The CDR3 DNA reads as TGTGCCAGCTGCCAAGTGATGACAGGGCTGGATACGCAGTATTTT. Translating it yields CASCQVMTGLDTQYF. The complete variable domain, with remaining parts taken from reference TRBV25-1 and TRBJ2-3, reads EADIYQTPRYLVIGTGKKITLECSQTMGHDKMYWYQQDPGMELHLIHYSYGVNSTEKGDLSSESTVSRIRTEHFPLTLESARPSHTSQYLCASCQVMTGLDTQYFGPGTRLTVL.

This clonotype was seen only once. The rearrangement joins TRBV7-9 to TRBJ2-1, with D perhaps TRBD1 or TRBD2 (5 bases each). V was trimmed by 3 bases and J by 6 bases, leaving 9 bases between them. Germline values: CDR1 SEHNR, CDR2 FQNEAQ (reference sequence). The CDR3 has 13 residues. In DNA, the CDR3 is TGTGCCAGCAGCTTCTCAGGGAGCAATGAGCAGTTCTTC. Amino acid sequence: CASSFSGSNEQFF.

This clonotype showed up just a few times. This rearrangement joins TRBV27 to TRBJ2-3; 8 nucleotides match TRBD2. This CDR3 region has 15 residues. V lost 2 bases and J lost 2; bases outside the gene matches: 3. CDR1 and CDR2 from the germline V gene are MNHEY and SMNVEV (reference sequence). The CDR3 nucleotides read TGTGCCAGCAGTTTAATGGGACTAGTCACAGATACGCAGTATTTT. This translates into CASSLMGLVTDTQYF.

This chain links TRBV10-1 with TRBJ1-1; 7 nucleotides align to TRBD1. Trimming at V came to 6 bases and at J to 1 base, leaving 8 bases not matched to a gene. Looked up from germline, CDR1 is WNHNN and CDR2 is SYGVQD (reference sequence). CDR3 length equals 15 residues. CDR3 sequence: CASSPFRTGNTEAFF. The CDR3 DNA follows: TGCGCCAGCAGCCCCTTCCGGACAGGGAACACTGAAGCTTTCTTT.

The V gene is TRBV21-1, the J gene TRBJ2-7; the table calls TRBD2, which could not be checked here. TRBV21-1 is marked as a pseudogene. CDR3 length equals 14 residues. In DNA form, the CDR3 reads TGTGCCAGCAGCAAACATCTAGCGGGACGCGAGCAGTACTTC. Translating gives CASSKHLAGREQYF.

This clonotype was found a few times. The V call is TRBV6-1, the J call TRBJ2-2, with D hard to call. Trimming removed 7 bases at V and 1 base at J, with 10 bases between. The CDR3 sequence is 14 residues long. Germline loops: CDR1 MNHNS, CDR2 SASEGT. CDR3 DNA sequence: TGTGCCAGCAAACCCCGCCGGAACACCGGGGAGCTGTTTTTT. Protein sequence: CASKPRRNTGELFF.

The chain has TRBV24-1 and TRBJ2-7; 9 bases are shared with TRBD2. The CDR3 covers 14 residues. Looked up from germline, CDR1 is KGHDR and CDR2 is SFDVKD. Trimming removed 5 bases from V and 7 bases from J; junction bases left unmatched: 8. The DNA for the CDR3 is TGTGCCACCAGTGCGAGCGGGAGGTCCGGTGAGCAGTACTTC. This gives the protein CATSASGRSGEQYF.

V and J are TRBV6-4 and TRBJ2-2, with 12 bases fitting TRBD2. J was trimmed by 7 bases and V by 6 bases; bases with no gene match: 9. CDR1 is MRHNA, CDR2 SNTAGT, per germline. This CDR3 spans 16 amino acids. The CDR3 sequence: CASRRSTSGSIGELFF. The CDR3 nucleotides are TGTGCCAGCAGAAGGTCGACTAGCGGGAGCATCGGGGAGCTGTTTTTT.

The chain is built from TRBV19 and TRBJ2-7; 11 nucleotides match TRBD2. Germline values: CDR1 LNHDA, CDR2 SQIVND (reference sequence). V dropped 4 bases and J dropped 4; count of bases not matched to a gene: 6. This CDR3 comprises 15 residues. The CDR3 nucleotides are TGTGCCAGTAGTAAACTAGCGGGAGTCTCGTACGAGCAGTACTTC. This gives the protein CASSKLAGVSYEQYF.

The chain couples TRBV7-2 to TRBJ1-3; a weak D match, TRBD1 (5 bases). The CDR3 spans 16 residues. Trimming removed 2 bases from V and 0 bases from J, with 11 bases in between. Per germline, CDR1 SGHTA and CDR2 FQGNSA. The CDR3 DNA sequence: TGTGCCAGCAGCTTATGGGGGTATCCCTCTGGAAACACCATATATTTT. Its protein is CASSLWGYPSGNTIYF.

The CDR3 DNA reads as TGTGCCAGCAGTTATGGGGGGGCCCAAGAGACCCAGTACTTC. This codes for CASSYGGAQETQYF. The chain carries TRBV6-5 and TRBJ2-5; D possibly corresponds to TRBD2 (7 bases). Germline CDR1 is MNHEY and CDR2 is SVGAGI. The V end was cut by 3 bases, the J end by 1 base, with 9 bases between. This CDR3 region has 14 residues.

This sequence joins TRBV15 and TRBJ1-5; D is unclear. The V and J ends lost 4 bases and 4 bases respectively, with 8 bases between them. CDR3 size: 13 residues. Germline lookup yields CDR1 LNHNV and CDR2 YYDKDF (reference sequence). The CDR3 here is CATSTEGNQPQHF. CDR3 sequence (DNA): TGTGCCACCAGCACGGAGGGTAATCAGCCCCAGCATTTT.

The chain joins TRBV6-1 to TRBJ2-4, with D unclear. V was trimmed by 8 bases and J by 11 bases, leaving 19 bases between them. The CDR3 is 13 residues long. Germline V gives CDR1 MNHNS, CDR2 SASEGT. The CDR3 protein is CASGQQIRVVQYF. The CDR3 DNA follows: TGTGCCAGCGGGCAGCAGATCCGGGTCGTTCAGTACTTC.

The chain combines TRBV20-1 with TRBJ2-4; tentative D call: TRBD1 (5 bases). V was clipped by 2 bases and J by 0 bases, with 8 bases between them. This CDR3 has 14 amino acids. Germline V gene lookup returns CDR1 DFQATT and CDR2 SNEGSKA (reference sequence). For the CDR3, the DNA is TGCAGTGCTAGAAAGGGGCTAGCCAAAAACATTCAGTACTTC. Amino acids: CSARKGLAKNIQYF.